This TCR beta chain was observed in a study of T-cell reconstitution after alpha-beta-depleted transplantation in children. General study points: Several hundred expanded graft clones reportedly were the source of alpha-beta T cells about two months after transplant.

Unique molecular identifiers featured in how the TCRbeta library was prepared. TCRdb re-called the PCR reads through MiXCR, storing one row per CDR3 protein. The sample has hundreds of thousands of distinct CDR3 sequences; 10% to 15% are singletons. This clonotype was recorded at least ten times. Its antigen is undetermined. The germline gives CDR1 MNHEY, CDR2 SVGEGT. The CDR3 runs to 15 residues. With 5 bases clipped from V and 8 bases from J, the junction kept 6 bases outside the gene matches. This chain joins TRBV6-2 or TRBV6-3 and TRBJ2-1; 13 nucleotides align to TRBD2. Source: PBMCs, mostly from graft donor cells, taken 360 days after TCRalphabeta/CD19-depleted stem cell transplant. The receptor was derived from a male patient younger than 18 who had a stem cell transplant for acute myeloid leukemia, so the T cells may come from the graft donor. CDR3 region: CASSILAGGWDEQFF. CDR3 DNA: TGTGCCAGCAGTATACTAGCGGGAGGGTGGGATGAGCAGTTCTTC.